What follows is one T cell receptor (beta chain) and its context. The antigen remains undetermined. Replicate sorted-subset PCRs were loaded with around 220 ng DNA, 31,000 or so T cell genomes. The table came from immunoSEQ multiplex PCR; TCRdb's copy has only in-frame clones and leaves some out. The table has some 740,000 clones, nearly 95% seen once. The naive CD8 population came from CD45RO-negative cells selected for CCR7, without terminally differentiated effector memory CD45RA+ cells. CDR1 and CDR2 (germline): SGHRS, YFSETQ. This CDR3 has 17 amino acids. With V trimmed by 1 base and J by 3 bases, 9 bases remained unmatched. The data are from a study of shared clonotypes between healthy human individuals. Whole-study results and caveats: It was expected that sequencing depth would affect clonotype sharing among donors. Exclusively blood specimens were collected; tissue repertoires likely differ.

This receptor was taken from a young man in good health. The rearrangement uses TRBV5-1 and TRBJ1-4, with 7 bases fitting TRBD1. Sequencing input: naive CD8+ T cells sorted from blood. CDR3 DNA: TGCGCCAGCAGCTTGTTTTGGACAGGTGACCCTAATGAAAAACTGTTTTTT. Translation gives CASSLFWTGDPNEKLFF. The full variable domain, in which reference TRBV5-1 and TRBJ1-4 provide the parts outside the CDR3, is KAGVTQTPRYLIKTRGQQVTLSCSPISGHRSVSWYQQTPGQGLQFLFEYFSETQRNKGNFPGRFSGRQFSNSRSEMNVSTLELGDSALYLCASSLFWTGDPNEKLFFGSGTQLSVL.